This TCR beta chain derives from a study of blood T cell repertoires in COVID-19. For the study at large: Acute-phase and convalescent COVID-19 samples originated in the United States, Italy and Spain.

Original processing methods: Scientists estimated how many nucleated cells there were by amplifying reference gene primers. Clones were read by immunoSEQ multiplex PCR, and TCRdb kept only the in-frame ones, dropping some. V and J calls and clone size follow that table, whereas D and trimming were derived from the DNA. The table has a few hundred thousand clones, about 91% seen once. Allocation to cohorts depended on clinical history reported by the participants. The CDR3 runs to 15 residues. V was shortened by 2 bases and J by 2 bases, with 10 bases between the two germline ends. CDR1 is KGHSH and CDR2 is LQKENI in the germline V gene. As regards this clone: Different DNA sequences within this sample yield the same CDR3.

The specimen sequenced was PBMCs or T cells enriched from blood (not recorded which). The receptor was derived from a woman aged 40 to 49 who had recovered from COVID-19. This sequence joins TRBV18 and TRBJ1-5; maybe TRBD1 (5 bases). This chain's CDR3 is CASSPDRGGNQPQHF. CDR3 DNA: TGTGCCAGCTCACCAGATCGGGGGGGCAATCAGCCCCAGCATTTT.